The 32 T cell receptor beta chains reported below all come from one sample, sequenced in a study of T cells in tuberculosis. Time point denoted: new active TB diagnosis, blood taken before or within 7 days of starting treatment. Clones were sequenced by immunoSEQ multiplex PCR, and TCRdb holds only the in-frame ones, with some missing. Of 25,000 to 35,000 clones in the sample, 92% were seen once. Sequences were derived from PBMCs, sampled at tuberculosis diagnosis. The receptors here all came from an adult with tuberculosis.

CDR3 nucleotides: TGCAGCGTTGGAGGACAGGGGGCGCGGGATGAGCAGTTCTTC. This encodes CSVGGQGARDEQFF. This sequence joins TRBV29-1 and TRBJ2-1; 11 positions match TRBD1. The CDR3 extends over 14 amino acids. V shed 4 bases and J 8 bases; nucleotides not matched to a gene: 7. CDR1 SQVTM and CDR2 ANQGSEA come from the germline V gene.

The V and J genes are TRBV4-3 and TRBJ2-3; 10 bases map to TRBD2. V trimming: 2 bases; J trimming: 3 bases; junction bases outside the gene matches: 2. The CDR3 sequence is 15 residues long. CDR1 and CDR2 from the germline V gene are LGHNA and YSLEER. The CDR3 DNA reads as TGCGCCAGCAGCCAACGTAGCGGGGGGACAGATACGCAGTATTTT. Encoded protein: CASSQRSGGTDTQYF.

The J gene is TRBJ1-1, the V gene TRBV27; the D is unclear. Trimming shortened V by 2 bases and J by 6 bases, and 10 bases separated the two germline ends. Germline V lookup: CDR1 MNHEY, CDR2 SMNVEV (reference sequence). The CDR3 runs 13 residues. The CDR3 loop is CASSLRGSAEAFF. The CDR3 nucleotides read TGTGCCAGCAGTTTACGGGGTTCCGCTGAAGCTTTCTTT.

The chain links TRBV18 to TRBJ1-5; D unresolved. The CDR3 runs to 14 residues. V shed 0 bases and J shed 4 bases, with 7 bases lying between them. The V gene's germline CDR1 is KGHSH and CDR2 LQKENI. The CDR3 protein is CASSPPSRNQPQHF. Here the CDR3 DNA reads TGTGCCAGCTCACCACCCTCCAGAAATCAGCCCCAGCATTTT.

A few counts support this clone. The rearrangement uses TRBV7-9 and TRBJ1-5; D perhaps matches TRBD1 (6 bases). This CDR3 has 15 residues. V was clipped by 2 bases and J by 7 bases, with 15 bases between them. Germline CDR1 and CDR2: SEHNR and FQNEAQ (reference sequence). This CDR3 reads CASSLQAGADQPQHF. The CDR3 nucleotides are TGTGCCAGCAGCTTACAGGCAGGGGCTGACCAGCCCCAGCATTTT.

V usage is TRBV9 and J usage is TRBJ2-7, with D hard to call. Trimming took off 0 bases at V and 5 bases at J, with 12 bases between the two ends. The CDR3 is 14 amino acids. Germline CDR1 reads SGDLS; CDR2 reads YYNGEE. The CDR3 region is CASSVEMWADEQYF. For the CDR3, the DNA is TGTGCCAGCAGCGTAGAGATGTGGGCTGACGAGCAGTACTTC.

As regards this clone: Sequence at one end of the junction differs from germline and may be a read error. The sample carries other DNA sequences with the same CDR3. The rearrangement links TRBV4-1 to TRBJ2-7; the D gene is possibly TRBD1 (5 bases). Germline CDR1 MGHRA, CDR2 YSYEKL. The CDR3 spans 15 residues. This CDR3 reads CASSLSRAGPYEQYF. Here the CDR3 DNA reads TGCGCCAGCAGCCTATCTCGGGCAGGGCCCTACGAACAGTACTTC.

This chain connects TRBV5-1 to TRBJ1-4; 8 bases line up with TRBD1. V shed 5 bases, J shed 8 bases, and the junction held 8 bases outside the gene matches. Germline loops: CDR1 SGHRS, CDR2 YFSETQ. The CDR3 has 14 amino acids. Here the CDR3 DNA reads TGCGCCAGCAGTAGAGACAGGGGCAACGAAAAACTGTTTTTT. This translates into CASSRDRGNEKLFF.

This chain links TRBV2 with TRBJ2-2; D is perhaps TRBD1 (6 bases). Germline loops: CDR1 SNHLY, CDR2 FYNNEI. The CDR3 extends over 15 amino acids. The V and J ends lost 6 bases and 4 bases respectively, with 15 bases between them. The CDR3 spells CASRSQGRTTGELFF. The CDR3 bases are TGTGCCAGCAGGTCACAGGGTCGGACCACCGGGGAGCTGTTTTTT.

The chain joins TRBV7-3 to TRBJ1-1; 10 bases line up with TRBD1. V gave up 5 bases and J gave up 6 bases; unmatched junction bases: 9. Germline V gene lookup returns CDR1 SGHTA and CDR2 FQGTGA. The length of the CDR3 is 15 residues. The CDR3 loop reads CASSTRTGGLAEAFF. CDR3 nucleotides: TGTGCCAGCAGCACCCGGACAGGGGGATTGGCTGAAGCTTTCTTT. Complete variable domain (other parts from reference TRBV7-3 and TRBJ1-1): GAGVSQTPSNKVTEKGKYVELRCDPISGHTALYWYRQSLGQGPEFLIYFQGTGAADDSGLPNDRFFAVRPEGSVSTLKIQRTERGDSAVYLCASSTRTGGLAEAFFGQGTRLTVV.

In DNA, the CDR3 is TGTGCCAGCAGTCCAAGGGACACCCGGTGGTCGAGCTACACCTTC. As protein: CASSPRDTRWSSYTF. The chain joins TRBV27 to TRBJ1-2, with TRBD1 as a possible D gene (6 bases). This CDR3 has 15 amino acids. The germline CDR1 and CDR2 sequences are MNHEY and SMNVEV (reference sequence). V was cut by 5 bases and J by 9 bases, with 22 bases left in between.

This chain connects TRBV28 to TRBJ1-1, with 7 bases matching TRBD1. V lost 2 bases to trimming and J lost 7 bases; unmatched junction nucleotides: 1. CDR1 is MDHEN, CDR2 SYDVKM, per germline. The CDR3 has 12 amino acids. The CDR3 here is CASSLRQGEAFF. The CDR3 nucleotides are TGTGCCAGCAGTTTACGACAGGGTGAAGCTTTCTTT.

The chain has TRBV29-1 and TRBJ2-1; 7 bases match TRBD2. The germline V gene has CDR1 SQVTM and CDR2 ANQGSEA. J gave up 4 bases and V 8 bases, and 11 bases lay outside the gene matches. This CDR3 region has 14 residues. CDR3 sequence reads: CSSPGLNYYNEQFF. The CDR3 DNA reads as TGCAGCTCGCCGGGACTAAACTATTACAATGAGCAGTTCTTC.

The chain links TRBV4-1 to TRBJ1-2; D possibly corresponds to TRBD1 (6 bases). The CDR3 sequence is 14 residues long. V dropped 1 base and J dropped 8 bases, with 14 bases sitting between them. CDR1 MGHRA and CDR2 YSYEKL come from the germline V gene. This chain's CDR3 is CASSQGAGVVGYTF. The DNA of the CDR3 is TGCGCCAGCAGCCAAGGGGCAGGGGTTGTGGGCTACACCTTC.

This chain uses TRBV2 with TRBJ2-5; 8 bases align to TRBD2. V lost 7 bases and J lost 4; bases outside the gene matches: 11. CDR3 length: 15 residues. The germline V gene has CDR1 SNHLY and CDR2 FYNNEI. The chain's CDR3 is CASTKRAGDIETQYF. The CDR3 bases are TGTGCCAGCACCAAGAGAGCGGGAGATATAGAGACCCAGTACTTC.

A single count supports this clone. This rearrangement joins TRBV28 to TRBJ2-1, with 7 bases fitting TRBD2. V was pared by 7 bases and J by 8 bases, with 8 bases of the junction left unmatched. CDR1 and CDR2 (germline): MDHEN, SYDVKM. The CDR3 covers 13 residues. The CDR3 bases are TGTGCCAGCACCCCTGCTAGCGGTCATGAGCAGTTCTTC. Amino acid sequence: CASTPASGHEQFF.

This chain links TRBV5-1 with TRBJ2-1, with a weak D call TRBD2 (6 bases). V was shortened by 1 base and J by 6 bases, with 11 bases between the two germline ends. Germline CDR1 reads SGHRS; CDR2 reads YFSETQ. This CDR3 is 14 amino acids long. CDR3 DNA: TGCGCCAGCAGCTTGACCTCCGGGAGCAATGAGCAGTTCTTC. It specifies CASSLTSGSNEQFF. The variable domain in full, with the rest retrieved from reference TRBV5-1 and TRBJ2-1, is KAGVTQTPRYLIKTRGQQVTLSCSPISGHRSVSWYQQTPGQGLQFLFEYFSETQRNKGNFPGRFSGRQFSNSRSEMNVSTLELGDSALYLCASSLTSGSNEQFFGPGTRLTVL.

The gene calls are TRBV27 and TRBJ1-2; 8 bases align to TRBD1. The CDR3 sequence is 13 residues long. Trimming at V came to 6 bases and at J to 3 bases, leaving 3 bases not matched to a gene. CDR1 MNHEY and CDR2 SMNVEV come from the germline V gene (reference sequence). The CDR3 loop is CASRMDRDYGYTF. The CDR3 region has the DNA TGTGCCAGCAGAATGGACAGGGACTATGGCTACACCTTC.

The V gene is TRBV5-4, the J gene TRBJ1-1; 7 nucleotides agree with TRBD1. The CDR3 consists of 15 residues. Germline V gives CDR1 SGHNT, CDR2 YYREEE (reference sequence). J was trimmed by 0 bases and V by 2 bases; bases with no gene match: 4. CDR3 sequence reads: CASSFLTGMNTEAFF. The CDR3 region has the DNA TGTGCCAGCAGCTTTTTGACAGGGATGAACACTGAAGCTTTCTTT.

The chain combines TRBV4-3 with TRBJ2-7; weak D call: TRBD1 (6 bases). The CDR3 has 18 amino acids. The germline V gene encodes CDR1 LGHNA and CDR2 YSLEER. Between the trimmed V and J ends, which lost 0 bases and 4 bases, there was a span of 22 bases. CDR3 DNA sequence: TGCGCCAGCAGCCAAGATCCTCCCCTTTCAGGGGATTCTTACGAGCAGTACTTC. Translating it yields CASSQDPPLSGDSYEQYF.

J is TRBJ1-2 and V is TRBV6-5, with a tentative D call TRBD1 (5 bases). The CDR3 runs 16 residues. V was cut by 0 bases and J by 5 bases, with 16 bases left in between. Germline assignment: CDR1 MNHEY and CDR2 SVGAGI. The CDR3, as DNA: TGTGCCAGCAGTTACTCACGACACCCGGAGGGGTATGGCTACACCTTC. Translation gives CASSYSRHPEGYGYTF.

This chain uses TRBV4-1 with TRBJ2-4, with D possibly TRBD2 on 6 matching bases. The CDR3 runs to 17 residues. V lost 1 base to trimming and J lost 3 bases, with 16 bases between them. Germline-derived CDR1 and CDR2 are MGHRA and YSYEKL. The CDR3 DNA is TGCGCCAGCAGCCAAGCCACAGCGGGTAGAGGCAAAAACATTCAGTACTTC. Protein sequence: CASSQATAGRGKNIQYF.

A single count supports this clone. CDR3 amino acids: CASSLDSAHNEQFF. In DNA form, the CDR3 reads TGTGCCAGCAGTTTAGACTCGGCCCACAATGAGCAGTTCTTC. The chain links TRBV28 to TRBJ2-1; D remains ambiguous. V lost 2 bases, J lost 5 bases, and 10 bases lay in between. The germline V gene encodes CDR1 MDHEN and CDR2 SYDVKM. The CDR3 runs 14 residues.

The chain couples TRBV19 to TRBJ2-7, with 9 positions matching TRBD2. CDR1 LNHDA and CDR2 SQIVND come from the germline V gene (reference sequence). The CDR3 length is 14 residues. V lost 3 bases to trimming and J lost 6 bases; unmatched junction nucleotides: 6. CDR3 coding DNA: TGTGCCAGTAGTATTAGCGGGAGTGGAAGCGAGCAGTACTTC. Amino acids: CASSISGSGSEQYF.

The chain recombines TRBV4-2 with TRBJ2-1, with D hard to call. The CDR3 covers 13 residues. Germline V gene data show CDR1 as LGHNA and CDR2 as YNFKEQ. The V end was cut by 1 base, the J end by 5 bases, with 6 bases between. CDR3 in amino acids: CASSQGANNEQFF. Here the CDR3 DNA reads TGTGCCAGCAGCCAAGGAGCGAACAATGAGCAGTTCTTC.

A few counts support this clone. The rearrangement uses TRBV19 and TRBJ1-6, with D maybe TRBD1 (5 bases). Germline CDR1 reads LNHDA; CDR2 reads SQIVND (reference sequence). V was cut by 3 bases and J by 8 bases, with 17 bases left in between. CDR3 length: 16 amino acids. CDR3 residues: CASSIFGESGDSPLHF. The CDR3 region has the DNA TGTGCCAGTAGTATTTTCGGGGAATCGGGGGATTCACCCCTCCACTTT.

The chain couples TRBV19 to TRBJ1-1, with D possibly being TRBD1 (5 bases). There are 15 residues in the CDR3. Looked up from germline, CDR1 is LNHDA and CDR2 is SQIVND (reference sequence). Between the trimmed V and J ends, which lost 1 base and 3 bases, there was a span of 12 bases. The CDR3 bases are TGTGCCAGTAGTATAGGGGGGGGTCGGGACACTGAAGCTTTCTTT. Residues: CASSIGGGRDTEAFF.

This chain connects TRBV29-1 to TRBJ2-2; 9 positions match TRBD2. The trim removed 6 bases at V and 5 bases at J, leaving 4 bases unmatched. CDR1 and CDR2 (germline): SQVTM, ANQGSEA. This CDR3 has 13 residues. The CDR3 DNA reads as TGCAGCGTCATAGCGGGGGAGACCGGGGAGCTGTTTTTT. Amino acid sequence: CSVIAGETGELFF.

The chain has TRBV5-1 and TRBJ2-7, with D perhaps TRBD1 (6 bases). The germline V and J ends were trimmed by 2 bases and 6 bases, with 18 bases remaining between them. Germline CDR1 SGHRS, CDR2 YFSETQ. The CDR3 is made up of 15 amino acids. CDR3: CASSLHRVEEAEQYF. In DNA form, the CDR3 reads TGCGCCAGCAGCTTACACAGGGTCGAGGAGGCCGAGCAGTACTTC.

V and J are TRBV11-2 and TRBJ2-7, with TRBD1 identical over 8 bases. Germline loops: CDR1 SGHAT, CDR2 FQNNGV. V was pared by 1 base and J by 0 bases, with 8 bases of the junction left unmatched. This CDR3 is 17 amino acids long. In nucleotides, the CDR3 is TGTGCCAGCAGCTTAGGTCCCACAGGGGGGAGCTCCTACGAGCAGTACTTC. Amino acid sequence: CASSLGPTGGSSYEQYF.

This clone appeared once. The CDR3 coding sequence is TGTGCCAGCAGTGAAGGCTGGCAATTCGGGGAGACCCAGTACTTC. Its protein is CASSEGWQFGETQYF. The chain carries TRBV2 and TRBJ2-5; no firm D call. The V gene's germline CDR1 is SNHLY and CDR2 FYNNEI. The germline V and J ends were trimmed by 1 base and 5 bases, with 14 bases remaining between them. The CDR3 spans 15 residues.

J is TRBJ2-5 and V is TRBV23-1; 8 bases are a match to TRBD1. TRBV23-1 carries the ORF label, with uncertain function. V dropped 4 bases and J dropped 4; count of bases not matched to a gene: 11. CDR3 length: 16 residues. CDR3: CASSLHDRGYGETQYF. In DNA, the CDR3 is TGCGCCAGCAGTCTCCACGACAGGGGTTACGGAGAGACCCAGTACTTC.